This T cell receptor (beta chain) came from a study of Graves' ophthalmopathy and Graves' hyperthyroidism. Points from the study as a whole: Thyroid clonotypes that were expanded above 0.001 frequency mostly also appeared in blood.

In its sample, this clonotype was seen many times. Its antigen is currently unknown. RNA transcripts served as template for amplifying TCR beta CDR3 sequences. The first round was an RT-PCR with HTBI primers, and the second round was a multiplex PCR. In TCRdb, the multiplex PCR reads were re-called with MiXCR into one record per CDR3 protein. The data hold hundreds of thousands of distinct CDR3 sequences, with over 20% observed a single time. Germline V lookup: CDR1 SQVTM, CDR2 ANQGSEA. With 1 base removed from V and 0 bases from J, the gap between germline ends came to 13 bases. This CDR3 region has 17 residues. Exclusion criteria comprised other autoimmune diseases, uncontrolled infections, pregnancy or lactation in patients.

This chain links TRBV29-1 with TRBJ2-6; D may be TRBD2 (6 bases). Source material: peripheral blood. The TCR was taken from a woman under 30 with stable Graves' hyperthyroidism. The CDR3 region has the DNA TGCAGCGTTGAAGCCCCTACCGGGGGCTCTGGGGCCAACGTCCTGACTTTC. Protein product: CSVEAPTGGSGANVLTF.